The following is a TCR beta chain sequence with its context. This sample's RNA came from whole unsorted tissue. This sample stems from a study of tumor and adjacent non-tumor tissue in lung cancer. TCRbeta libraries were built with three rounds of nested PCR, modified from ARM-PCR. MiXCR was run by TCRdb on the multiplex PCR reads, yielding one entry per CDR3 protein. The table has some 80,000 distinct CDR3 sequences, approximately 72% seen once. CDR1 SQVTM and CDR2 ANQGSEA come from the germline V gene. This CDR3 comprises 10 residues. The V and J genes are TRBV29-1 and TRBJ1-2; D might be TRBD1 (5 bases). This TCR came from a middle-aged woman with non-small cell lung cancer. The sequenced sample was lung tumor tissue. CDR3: CIIRQGGYTF. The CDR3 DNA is TGCATCATTAGGCAGGGCGGCTACACCTTC.